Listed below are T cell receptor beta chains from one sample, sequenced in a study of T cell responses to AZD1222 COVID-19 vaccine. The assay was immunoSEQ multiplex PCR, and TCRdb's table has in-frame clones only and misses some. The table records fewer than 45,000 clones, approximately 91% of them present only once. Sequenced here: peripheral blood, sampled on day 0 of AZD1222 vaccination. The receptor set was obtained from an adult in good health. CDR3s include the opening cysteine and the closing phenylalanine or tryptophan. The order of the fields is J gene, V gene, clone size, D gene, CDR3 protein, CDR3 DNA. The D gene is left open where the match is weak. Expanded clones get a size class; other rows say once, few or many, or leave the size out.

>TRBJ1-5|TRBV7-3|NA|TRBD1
CASSPFPGTGHQPQHF
TGTGCCAGCAGCCCGTTCCCCGGGACAGGGCATCAGCCCCAGCATTTT
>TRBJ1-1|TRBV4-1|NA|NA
CASSHEDSEAFF
TGCGCCAGCAGCCATGAGGACAGTGAAGCTTTCTTT
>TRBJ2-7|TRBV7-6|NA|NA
CASSSGTGAYEQYF
TGTGCCAGCAGCTCCGGGACGGGGGCCTACGAGCAGTACTTC
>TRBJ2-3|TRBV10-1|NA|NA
CASSRGASTDTQYF
TGCGCCAGCAGTAGGGGGGCGAGCACAGATACGCAGTATTTT
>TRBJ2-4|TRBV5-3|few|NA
CARSLTGAKNIQYF
TGTGCCAGAAGCTTGACAGGGGCCAAAAACATTCAGTACTTC
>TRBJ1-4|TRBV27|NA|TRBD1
CASSPGGRTNEKLFF
TGTGCCAGCAGTCCAGGGGGCCGTACTAATGAAAAACTGTTTTTT
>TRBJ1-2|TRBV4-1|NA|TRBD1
CASSRFKQGDEGYTF
TGCGCCAGCAGCCGCTTTAAACAGGGGGACGAGGGCTACACCTTC
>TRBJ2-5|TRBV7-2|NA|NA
CASSLAGSKETQYF
TGTGCCAGCAGCTTAGCCGGGAGTAAAGAGACCCAGTACTTC
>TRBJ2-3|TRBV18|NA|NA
CASSPPGKVSTDTQYF
TGTGCCAGCTCACCACCAGGAAAGGTTAGCACAGATACGCAGTATTTT
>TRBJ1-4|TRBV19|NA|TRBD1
CASSKGQGGTIEKLFF
TGTGCCAGTAGTAAAGGACAGGGTGGGACTATTGAAAAACTGTTTTTT
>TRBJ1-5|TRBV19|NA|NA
CASSILGEGSQPQHF
TGTGCCAGTAGTATTCTGGGGGAGGGTAGTCAGCCCCAGCATTTT
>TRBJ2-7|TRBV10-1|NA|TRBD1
CASSEGQDNPEQYF
TGCGCCAGCAGTGAAGGACAGGACAACCCGGAGCAGTACTTC
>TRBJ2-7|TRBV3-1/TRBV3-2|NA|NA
CASSQDWGEQYF
TGTGCCAGCAGCCAAGATTGGGGCGAGCAGTACTTC
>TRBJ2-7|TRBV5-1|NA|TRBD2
CASSLVIRLAGRPNEQYF
TGCGCCAGCAGCTTGGTCATCAGACTAGCGGGTCGCCCTAACGAGCAGTACTTC
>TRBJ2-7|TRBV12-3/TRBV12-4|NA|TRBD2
CASSYTSGYEQYF
TGTGCCAGCAGTTACACTAGCGGTTACGAGCAGTACTTC
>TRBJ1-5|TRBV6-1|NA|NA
CASSDGGWQPQHF
TGTGCCAGCAGTGACGGAGGGTGGCAGCCCCAGCATTTT
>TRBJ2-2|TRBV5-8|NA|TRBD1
CASSPTKGARPGELFF
TGTGCCAGCAGCCCGACAAAGGGGGCGCGTCCCGGGGAGCTGTTTTTT
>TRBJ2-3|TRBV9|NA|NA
CASSPRGGFTDTQYF
TGTGCCAGCAGCCCGAGAGGGGGTTTTACAGATACGCAGTATTTT
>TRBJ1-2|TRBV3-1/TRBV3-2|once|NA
CASSQGAGGYTF
TGTGCCAGCAGCCAGGGGGCCGGGGGCTACACCTTC
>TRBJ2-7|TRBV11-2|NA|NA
CASSLVSWAGASYEQYF
TGTGCCAGCAGCTTAGTATCATGGGCAGGAGCGTCCTACGAGCAGTACTTC
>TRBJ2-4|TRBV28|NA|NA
CASSFITADIQYF
TGTGCCAGCAGTTTTATAACCGCAGACATTCAGTACTTC
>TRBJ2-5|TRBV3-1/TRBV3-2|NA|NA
CASSYQAGRETQYF
TGTGCCAGCAGCTATCAAGCAGGGAGGGAGACCCAGTACTTC
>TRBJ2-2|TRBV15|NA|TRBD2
CATSSPPATSGIANTGELFF
TGTGCCACCAGCAGTCCCCCCGCGACTAGCGGGATCGCGAACACCGGGGAGCTGTTTTTT
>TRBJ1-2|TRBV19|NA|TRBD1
CASSDRGEWHNYGYTF
TGTGCCAGTAGCGACAGGGGAGAATGGCACAACTATGGCTACACCTTC
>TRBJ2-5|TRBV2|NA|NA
CASSLGGEWETQYF
TGTGCCAGCAGTCTGGGCGGGGAGTGGGAGACCCAGTACTTC
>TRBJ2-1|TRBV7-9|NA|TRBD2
CASSLGAGGPNEQFF
TGTGCCAGCAGCTTAGGAGCGGGAGGACCCAATGAGCAGTTCTTC
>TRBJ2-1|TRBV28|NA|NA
CASSLPGLIFGGEQFF
TGTGCCAGCAGTCTACCGGGACTTATATTTGGGGGGGAGCAGTTCTTC
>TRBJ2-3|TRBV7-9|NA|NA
CASSFPHTDTQYF
TGTGCCAGCAGCTTTCCTCACACAGATACGCAGTATTTT
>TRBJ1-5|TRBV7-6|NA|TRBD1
CASSAGQHSNQPQHF
TGTGCTAGCAGCGCGGGACAGCATAGCAATCAGCCCCAGCATTTT
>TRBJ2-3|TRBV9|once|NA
CASSVVGRASTDTQYF
TGTGCCAGCAGCGTAGTCGGCAGGGCTAGCACAGATACGCAGTATTTT
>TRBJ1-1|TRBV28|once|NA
CASSGMNTEAFF
TGTGCCAGCAGTGGCATGAACACTGAAGCTTTCTTT
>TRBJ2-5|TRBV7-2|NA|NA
CASSTRLPLQTQYF
TGTGCCAGCAGCACCCGACTACCTCTCCAGACCCAGTACTTC
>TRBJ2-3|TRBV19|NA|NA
CASSITPTGSTDTQYF
TGTGCCAGTAGTATCACTCCGACAGGTAGCACAGATACGCAGTATTTT
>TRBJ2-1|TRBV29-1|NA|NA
CSVVRTSYNEQFF
TGCAGCGTTGTACGGACCTCCTACAATGAGCAGTTCTTC
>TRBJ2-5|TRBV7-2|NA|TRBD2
CASSTSSGTQETQYF
TGTGCCAGCAGCACCTCTAGCGGAACCCAAGAGACCCAGTACTTC
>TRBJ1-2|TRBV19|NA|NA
CASSPGHSRNYGYTF
TGTGCCAGTAGTCCCGGCCACAGCAGAAACTATGGCTACACCTTC
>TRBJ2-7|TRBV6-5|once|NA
CASSYADTSYEQYF
TGTGCCAGCAGTTACGCTGACACTTCCTACGAGCAGTACTTC
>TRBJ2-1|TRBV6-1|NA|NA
CASSEDVSYNEQFF
TGTGCCAGCAGTGAGGACGTCTCCTACAATGAGCAGTTCTTC
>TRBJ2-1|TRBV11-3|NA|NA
CASSRTGLRDEQFF
TGTGCCAGCAGCCGCACGGGGCTGAGGGATGAGCAGTTCTTC
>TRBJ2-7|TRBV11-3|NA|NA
CASSPGSKPYEQYF
TGTGCCAGCAGCCCCGGGTCGAAGCCTTACGAGCAGTACTTC
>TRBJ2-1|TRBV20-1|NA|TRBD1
CSASRDRGNNEQFF
TGCAGTGCTAGTAGGGACAGGGGAAATAATGAGCAGTTCTTC
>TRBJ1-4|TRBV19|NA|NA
CASSWTRTNEKLFF
TGTGCCAGTAGTTGGACCCGCACTAATGAAAAACTGTTTTTT
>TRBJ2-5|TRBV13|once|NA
CASSLRDPGRTQYF
TGTGCCAGCAGCTTGAGGGACCCGGGGAGGACCCAGTACTTC
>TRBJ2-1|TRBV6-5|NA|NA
CASSYPNNEQFF
TGTGCCAGCAGTTACCCCAACAATGAGCAGTTCTTC
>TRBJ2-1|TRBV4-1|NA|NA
CASSQETAYEQFF
TGCGCCAGCAGCCAAGAAACTGCGTATGAGCAGTTCTTC
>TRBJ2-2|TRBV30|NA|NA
CAWSHPGALGLGGLFF
TGTGCCTGGAGTCACCCAGGGGCCTTGGGGCTGGGAGGGCTGTTTTTT
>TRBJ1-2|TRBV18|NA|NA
CASSPPVTGTYGYTF
TGTGCCAGCTCACCACCAGTCACAGGGACTTATGGCTACACCTTC
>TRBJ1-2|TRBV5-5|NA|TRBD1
CASSPNLGQAYGYTF
TGTGCCAGCAGCCCGAACCTGGGACAGGCCTATGGCTACACCTTC
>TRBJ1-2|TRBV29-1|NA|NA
CSVDRQGGYGYTF
TGCAGCGTTGATCGCCAGGGCGGGTATGGCTACACCTTC
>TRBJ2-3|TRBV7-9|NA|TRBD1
CASRPDRGYPDTQYF
TGTGCCAGCAGACCGGACAGGGGCTACCCAGATACGCAGTATTTT
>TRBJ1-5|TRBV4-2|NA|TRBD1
CAAGTGTGQPQHF
TGTGCCGCCGGGACAGGGACGGGGCAGCCCCAGCATTTT
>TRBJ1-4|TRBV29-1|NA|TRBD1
CSVETGGSEKLFF
TGCAGCGTCGAGACAGGGGGCAGTGAAAAACTGTTTTTT